A selection of T cell receptor beta chains follows, all from one sample in a study of regulatory T cells in long-lasting Graves disease. From the multiplex PCR reads, TCRdb called clonotypes with MiXCR, one entry per CDR3 protein. The sample includes about 400,000 distinct CDR3 sequences, roughly 17% of them seen just once. The sample also formed part of further work on T cells in Graves' hyperthyroidism and ophthalmopathy.

Source: peripheral blood mononuclear cells (PBMCs), taken at new diagnosis, from a patient treated with antithyroid drugs. All receptors come from a woman between 18 and 30 years old with Graves disease. The CDR3 runs from the conserved cysteine through the conserved F or W. The listing skips clone size in some rows; elsewhere it reads once, few, many or a size class.

V gene: TRBV5-1; clone size: .; J gene: TRBJ1-1; CDR3 protein: CASRNEPTGRGAEAFF
V gene: TRBV28; clone size: many; J gene: TRBJ1-2; CDR3 protein: CASSLSTDLNYGYTF
V gene: TRBV6-2/TRBV6-3; clone size: many; J gene: TRBJ1-1; CDR3 protein: CASSYSGETEAFF
V gene: TRBV20-1; clone size: few; J gene: TRBJ2-1; CDR3 protein: CSARPRGGSSYNEQFF
V gene: TRBV6-4; clone size: .; J gene: TRBJ1-3; CDR3 protein: CASSEPEGNTIYF
V gene: TRBV7-9; clone size: few; J gene: TRBJ2-5; CDR3 protein: CASSSLRTHPTETQYF
V gene: TRBV30; clone size: many; J gene: TRBJ1-1; CDR3 protein: CAWSVRGRGYMNTEAFF
V gene: TRBV10-3; clone size: once; J gene: TRBJ2-4; CDR3 protein: CAISERYIQYF
V gene: TRBV20-1; clone size: .; J gene: TRBJ2-1; CDR3 protein: CSASCSPAAGRGNEQFF
V gene: TRBV20-1; clone size: few; J gene: TRBJ1-6; CDR3 protein: CSARARQANSPLHF
V gene: TRBV5-5; clone size: many; J gene: TRBJ2-5; CDR3 protein: CASMGASLETQYF
V gene: TRBV6-4; clone size: many; J gene: TRBJ2-2; CDR3 protein: CASSDSASGELFF
V gene: TRBV18; clone size: many; J gene: TRBJ1-2; CDR3 protein: CASSPGQGSFNYGYTF
V gene: TRBV4-2; clone size: few; J gene: TRBJ2-2; CDR3 protein: CASSPYLEGTDANTGELFF
V gene: TRBV20-1; clone size: many; J gene: TRBJ2-3; CDR3 protein: CSASVSGKDTQYF
V gene: TRBV15; clone size: .; J gene: TRBJ2-3; CDR3 protein: CATSRGDTSTDTQYF
V gene: TRBV12-3/TRBV12-4; clone size: many; J gene: TRBJ2-2; CDR3 protein: CASSPRQGGDGELFF
V gene: TRBV30; clone size: many; J gene: TRBJ2-1; CDR3 protein: CACSRGGTGGNEQFF
V gene: TRBV5-5; clone size: .; J gene: TRBJ2-7; CDR3 protein: CASSLMGTSAYEQYF
V gene: TRBV28; clone size: few; J gene: TRBJ1-1; CDR3 protein: CASRPPGQGATEAFF
V gene: TRBV11-2; clone size: many; J gene: TRBJ2-5; CDR3 protein: CASSLDRVSETQYF
V gene: TRBV20-1; clone size: many; J gene: TRBJ1-3; CDR3 protein: CSAGKQGSISGNTIYF
V gene: TRBV12-3/TRBV12-4; clone size: many; J gene: TRBJ2-3; CDR3 protein: CASSLLAVTDTQYF
V gene: TRBV20-1; clone size: .; J gene: TRBJ2-7; CDR3 protein: CSAPRRRGGIDEQYF
V gene: TRBV3-1; clone size: many; J gene: TRBJ1-1; CDR3 protein: CASSPPRPNTEAFF
V gene: TRBV24-1; clone size: few; J gene: TRBJ2-3; CDR3 protein: CATSRLDSTDTQYF
V gene: TRBV27; clone size: many; J gene: TRBJ2-1; CDR3 protein: CASSLADIGSYNEQFF
V gene: TRBV18; clone size: many; J gene: TRBJ2-1; CDR3 protein: CASSRTSGATNYNEQFF